Detailed here is one T cell receptor beta chain. Its antigen is unidentified. With a much larger clone just one base away, this may be a read error. The data are from a study of T-cell memory formation after mild COVID-19. Study-wide context: TCR clusters were largely donor specific.

The V end lost 6 bases, the J end lost 4 bases, and 5 bases lay between the germline ends. Germline CDR1 reads MNHNY; CDR2 reads SVGAGI (reference sequence). The CDR3 runs to 11 residues. TCRdb reanalysed the 5' RACE reads using MiXCR and keeps one entry per CDR3 protein. The data contain around 320,000 distinct CDR3 sequences, 15% to 20% of them seen just once; the ten biggest clones take up roughly 20%. Study outcomes and limitations: Contracting clones localized mainly to CM and EM when CD4+ and mainly to EMRA when CD8+.

The chain has TRBV6-6 and TRBJ2-3; D is uncertain. The specimen sequenced was PBMCs or a T cell subset sorted from them (not recorded which). The receptor's source is a man aged 18 to 30 who had mild COVID-19 (a few samples of this study predate the infection). Cell type and time point are not known. CDR3 coding DNA: TGTGCCAGCAGCAACTCAGATACGCAGTATTTT. The encoded protein is CASSNSDTQYF.